A selection of T cell receptor beta chains follows, all from one sample in a study of Graves' ophthalmopathy and Graves' hyperthyroidism. TCRdb fed the multiplex PCR reads into MiXCR, producing one record per CDR3 protein. The table lists hundreds of thousands of distinct CDR3 sequences, roughly 14% of them singletons. Sequenced sample: blood. The source is a woman aged 25 to 39 with Graves' ophthalmopathy. Each CDR3 is given with its conserved first and last residue. A D gene is named only where the DNA matches it firmly. The size of a clone is reported for some rows only, either as once, few or many, or as a class for expanded clones.

size,V,J,D,DNA,CDR3
NA,TRBV6-2/TRBV6-3,TRBJ1-1,NA,TGTGCCAGCAGTTACTCGAAAGGGAGAGGACGCACTGAAGCTTTCTTT,CASSYSKGRGRTEAFF
many,TRBV6-2/TRBV6-3,TRBJ1-5,TRBD1,TGTGCCAGCAGTCCCTTTACCGGGACAGGGGGCCTACCAGCAAGAAAGCCCCAGCATTTT,CASSPFTGTGGLPARKPQHF
NA,TRBV20-1,TRBJ1-1,NA,TGCAGTGCTAGAGATGGGTGGAGGGGAAGGGGCACTGAAGCTTTCTTT,CSARDGWRGRGTEAFF
many,TRBV5-1,TRBJ2-7,NA,TGCGCCAGCAGTTACCGACTGGGGGCCTACGAGCAGTACTTC,CASSYRLGAYEQYF
many,TRBV20-1,TRBJ2-5,TRBD2,TGCAGTGCTAGAGATGGGACTAGCGGTAAAGAGACCCAGTACTTC,CSARDGTSGKETQYF
many,TRBV13,TRBJ1-2,NA,TGTGCCAGCAGCCCTGGGTCCTATGGCTACACCTTC,CASSPGSYGYTF
many,TRBV5-5,TRBJ1-2,NA,TGTGCCAGCAGCTTGCGCTATGGCTACACCTTC,CASSLRYGYTF
many,TRBV29-1,TRBJ1-5,NA,TGCAGCGTTGAAGGGGGGGGCAATCAGCCCCAGCATTTT,CSVEGGGNQPQHF
NA,TRBV2,TRBJ2-7,NA,TGTGCCAGCAGTGTTCGGAGGGACTTTAGTACGCTCCACAGCTCCTACGAGCAGTACTTC,CASSVRRDFSTLHSSYEQYF
many,TRBV28,TRBJ1-1,TRBD1,TGTGCCAGCAGTTTGTCAGCAGGGGGCGAAGCTTTCTTT,CASSLSAGGEAFF
many,TRBV27,TRBJ2-2,TRBD2,TGTGCCAGCAGTAACCGACTAGTTAGGGAGGGGACCGGGGAGCTGTTTTTT,CASSNRLVREGTGELFF
many,TRBV6-1,TRBJ2-4,NA,TGTGCCACCATGACGGGCAGGGAGAAAAACATTCAGTACTTC,CATMTGREKNIQYF
many,TRBV19,TRBJ1-1,TRBD1,TGTGCCAGTAGTATAGCCCGGGGACAGGGGGAGAACACTGAAGCTTTCTTT,CASSIARGQGENTEAFF
many,TRBV28,TRBJ2-5,NA,TGTGCCAGCAGCCCCGGGGGAGGCTGGACCCAGTACTTC,CASSPGGGWTQYF
many,TRBV4-2,TRBJ1-1,TRBD1,TGTGCCAGCAGCCGGGGACAGGCGAACACTGAAGCTTTCTTT,CASSRGQANTEAFF
many,TRBV4-2,TRBJ1-1,TRBD1,TGTGCCAGCAGCCAAGAGAGGAGGGGGCTGAACACTGAAGCTTTCTTT,CASSQERRGLNTEAFF
many,TRBV6-6,TRBJ1-1,TRBD1,TGTGCCAGCAGTTACTTCGCTGCAGCCTGGACAGGGGGCGGGGGAAACACTGAAGCTTTCTTT,CASSYFAAAWTGGGGNTEAFF
many,TRBV4-1,TRBJ2-4,NA,TGCGCCAGCAGCCAAGGGAGGCTGGGGGCCAAAAACATTAAGTACTTC,CASSQGRLGAKNIKYF
NA,TRBV27,TRBJ2-2,NA,TGTGCCAGCAGTATTATGGCGGGGAACACCGGGGAGCTGTTTTTT,CASSIMAGNTGELFF
many,TRBV6-1,TRBJ1-5,NA,TGTGCCAGCAGTAAGTGGGGGCCCTTTCAGCCCCAGCATTTT,CASSKWGPFQPQHF
many,TRBV20-1,TRBJ2-7,NA,TGCAGTGCGACAATTCCCTACGAGCAGTACTTC,CSATIPYEQYF
many,TRBV6-5,TRBJ2-7,NA,TGTGCCAGCAGTAGGGACCTCATGAACGAGCAGTACTTC,CASSRDLMNEQYF
many,TRBV29-1,TRBJ1-2,TRBD1,TGCAGCATCGAGTTTCCGGGACAGGGAGGAGGAGGCTACACCTTC,CSIEFPGQGGGGYTF
many,TRBV27,TRBJ1-2,NA,TGTGCCAGCAGTTTTGGGGGGGGGAACTATGGCTACACCTTC,CASSFGGGNYGYTF
many,TRBV19,TRBJ2-5,TRBD2,TGTGCCAGTTCGGGACTAGCGGGGCCACAAGAGACCCAGTACTTC,CASSGLAGPQETQYF
few,TRBV9,TRBJ1-1,NA,TGTGCCAGCAGCGTAGGGCCACTCCCTAGCACTGAAGCTTTCTTT,CASSVGPLPSTEAFF
few,TRBV11-3,TRBJ2-3,NA,TGTGCCAGCACTTTGGGGGGAGATACGCAGTATTTT,CASTLGGDTQYF
many,TRBV6-5,TRBJ2-7,TRBD2,TGTGCCAGCAGTTATCGCCGGACTAGCGGGAGCCCCTACGAGCAGTACTTC,CASSYRRTSGSPYEQYF
few,TRBV4-1,TRBJ1-2,NA,TGCGCCAGCAGCCAGGAACACGAAACCATTTATGGCTACACCTTC,CASSQEHETIYGYTF
many,TRBV28,TRBJ2-7,NA,TGTGCCAGCAGTTTTTCAGTCTCCTACGAGCAGTACTTC,CASSFSVSYEQYF
many,TRBV28,TRBJ1-2,NA,TGTGCCAGCAGTTTAAGATCCGGGACCGATTACCCCGGCTATGGCTACACCTTC,CASSLRSGTDYPGYGYTF
many,TRBV6-1,TRBJ2-7,NA,TGTGCCAGCAGTGAAGCGGTAGTACGCGAGCAGTACTTC,CASSEAVVREQYF
many,TRBV20-1,TRBJ2-5,NA,TGCAGTGCTAGCAGACATACACGGGAGACCCAGTACTTC,CSASRHTRETQYF
NA,TRBV12-3/TRBV12-4,TRBJ2-5,NA,TGTGCCAGCAGTGTACCCGGGGCCGTGGATTCCCAGTACTTC,CASSVPGAVDSQYF
NA,TRBV6-5,TRBJ2-5,TRBD1,TGTGCCAGCAGTTACTCGGACAGGGGCTGGGAGACCCAGTACTTC,CASSYSDRGWETQYF
many,TRBV7-8,TRBJ2-2,TRBD2,TGTGCCAGCAGCGCTACTAGCGGGAGGAGAACCGGGGAGCTGTTTTTT,CASSATSGRRTGELFF
many,TRBV12-3/TRBV12-4,TRBJ2-7,TRBD2,TGTGCCAGCAGGGTAGGACTAGCGGGGGGCGAGCAGTACTTC,CASRVGLAGGEQYF
many,TRBV11-3,TRBJ1-5,NA,TGTGCCAGCAGCTTCGGCAAATATCAGCCCCAGCATTTT,CASSFGKYQPQHF
NA,TRBV29-1,TRBJ2-7,TRBD1,TGCAGCGCGACAGGGGCTCTCCGTGGGAACGAGCAGTACTTC,CSATGALRGNEQYF
many,TRBV7-2,TRBJ2-7,TRBD2,TGTGCCAGCAGCCCGCGGGGGGGCCCCTACGAGCAGTACTTC,CASSPRGGPYEQYF
many,TRBV5-1,TRBJ2-7,NA,TGCGCCAGCAGCCGGACCCCAGACTACGAGCAGTACTTC,CASSRTPDYEQYF
many,TRBV2,TRBJ1-1,NA,TGTGCCAGCAGTGAATTTCTGGGATCGGTGAACACTGAAGCTTTCTTT,CASSEFLGSVNTEAFF
many,TRBV6-5,TRBJ1-2,NA,TGTGCCAGCAGTTCAACGACGGGAGGGATCTATGGCTACACCTTC,CASSSTTGGIYGYTF
NA,TRBV11-2,TRBJ1-2,NA,TGTGCCAGCAGCCGCCCTTCCGGGAGTCACCTCAACTATGGCTACACCTTC,CASSRPSGSHLNYGYTF
many,TRBV12-5,TRBJ2-7,NA,TGTGCTAGTGGTTTGGTAAGCCCCCAGTACGAGCAGTACTTC,CASGLVSPQYEQYF
many,TRBV12-3/TRBV12-4,TRBJ2-7,TRBD2,TGTGCCAGCAGTTTAGTCATCCTAGCGGGAGTGTTTGAGCAGTACTTC,CASSLVILAGVFEQYF
many,TRBV20-1,TRBJ2-5,NA,TGCAGTGCTAGAGATGCCCGGGGGCGGCAAGAGACCCAGTACTTC,CSARDARGRQETQYF
few,TRBV3-1,TRBJ1-5,NA,TGTGCCAGCAGCCAAGCAGGGATTCAGCCCCAGCATTTT,CASSQAGIQPQHF
many,TRBV2,TRBJ2-5,NA,TGTGCCAGCAGTCTCGTGGACAGACAAGAGACCCAGTACTTC,CASSLVDRQETQYF
many,TRBV28,TRBJ1-5,NA,TGTGCCAGCAGTTTGGGCCCCGTAGGAAGACTCAATCAGCCCCAGCATTTT,CASSLGPVGRLNQPQHF
few,TRBV10-3,TRBJ2-2,TRBD2,TGTGCCACCTCTGGGGCTAGCGGGGAGCAATCCGGGGAGCTGTTTTTT,CATSGASGEQSGELFF
many,TRBV6-5,TRBJ1-2,NA,TGTGCCAGCAGTTACCCCGAGTATGGGGGAATAAAGGGCTACACCTTC,CASSYPEYGGIKGYTF
many,TRBV12-5,TRBJ2-6,NA,TGTGCTAGTGGTTTGCGGGGGGGACAGGGTACCCTTGGGGCCAACGTCCTGACTTTC,CASGLRGGQGTLGANVLTF
few,TRBV4-1,TRBJ1-2,NA,TGCGCCAGCAGCCAAGAGGGCACAAGAACCAGCTATGGCTACACCTTC,CASSQEGTRTSYGYTF
NA,TRBV6-5,TRBJ2-4,NA,TGTGCCAGCAGGGGGGCCGATGGCGGCATTCAGTACTTC,CASRGADGGIQYF
many,TRBV2,TRBJ2-4,TRBD1,TGTGCCAGCCTGACAGGGCGAACCAAAAACATTCAGTACTTC,CASLTGRTKNIQYF